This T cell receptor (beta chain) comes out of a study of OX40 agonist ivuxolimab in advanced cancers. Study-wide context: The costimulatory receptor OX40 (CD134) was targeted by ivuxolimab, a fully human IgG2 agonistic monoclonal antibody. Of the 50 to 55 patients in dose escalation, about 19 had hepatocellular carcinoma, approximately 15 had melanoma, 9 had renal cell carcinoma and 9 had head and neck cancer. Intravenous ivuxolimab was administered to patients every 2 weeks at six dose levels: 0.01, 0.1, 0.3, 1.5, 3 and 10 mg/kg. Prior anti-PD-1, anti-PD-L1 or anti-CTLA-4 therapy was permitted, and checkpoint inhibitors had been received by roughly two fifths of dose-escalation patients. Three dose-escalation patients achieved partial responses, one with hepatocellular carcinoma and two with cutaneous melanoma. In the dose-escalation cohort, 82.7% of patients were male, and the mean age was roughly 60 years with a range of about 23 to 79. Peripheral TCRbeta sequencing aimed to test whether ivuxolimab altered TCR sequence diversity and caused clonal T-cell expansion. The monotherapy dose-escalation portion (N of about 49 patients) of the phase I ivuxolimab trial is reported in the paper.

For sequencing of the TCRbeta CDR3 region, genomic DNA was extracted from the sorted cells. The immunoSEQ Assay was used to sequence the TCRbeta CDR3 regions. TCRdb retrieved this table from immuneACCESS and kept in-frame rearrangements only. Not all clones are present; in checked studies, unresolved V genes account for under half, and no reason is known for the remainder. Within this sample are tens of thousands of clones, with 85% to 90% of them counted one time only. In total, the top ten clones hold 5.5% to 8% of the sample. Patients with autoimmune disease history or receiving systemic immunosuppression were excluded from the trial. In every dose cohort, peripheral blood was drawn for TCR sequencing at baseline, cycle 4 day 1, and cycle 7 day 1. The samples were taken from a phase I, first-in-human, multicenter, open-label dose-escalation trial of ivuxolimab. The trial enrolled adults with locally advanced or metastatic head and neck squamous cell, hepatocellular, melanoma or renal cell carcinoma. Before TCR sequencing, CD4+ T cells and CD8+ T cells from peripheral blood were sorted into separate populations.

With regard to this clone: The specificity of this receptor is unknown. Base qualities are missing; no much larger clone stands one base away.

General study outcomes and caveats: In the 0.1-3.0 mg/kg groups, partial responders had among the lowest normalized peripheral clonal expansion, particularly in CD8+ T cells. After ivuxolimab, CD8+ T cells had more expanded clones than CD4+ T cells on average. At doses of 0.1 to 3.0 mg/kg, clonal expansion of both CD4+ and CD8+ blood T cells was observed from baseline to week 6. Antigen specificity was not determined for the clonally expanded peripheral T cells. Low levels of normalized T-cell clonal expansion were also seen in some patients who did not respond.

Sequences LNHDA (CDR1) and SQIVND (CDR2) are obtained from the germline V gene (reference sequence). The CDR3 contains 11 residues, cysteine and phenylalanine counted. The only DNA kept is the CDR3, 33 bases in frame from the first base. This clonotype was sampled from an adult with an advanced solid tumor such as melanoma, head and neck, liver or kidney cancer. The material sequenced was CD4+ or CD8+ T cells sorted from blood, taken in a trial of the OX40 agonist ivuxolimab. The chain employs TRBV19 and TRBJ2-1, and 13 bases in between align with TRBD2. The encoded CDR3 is CMTSGRNEQFF. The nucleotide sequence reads TGTATGACTAGCGGGAGGAATGAGCAGTTCTTC.